The following is a TCR beta chain sequence with its context. Its antigen is unidentified. The record originates from a study of shared clonotypes between healthy human individuals. General study points: Generally, estimated richness proved larger in naive subsets than it did in memory subsets. A handful of donors shared about 5% of their naive CD4 clonotypes.

Assay: immunoSEQ multiplex PCR; the TCRdb copy retains only in-frame clones and omits some. The data show about 2.1 million clones, with around 95% seen just once and about 1.6% held by the top ten. CDR3 length: 17 residues. Germline CDR1 and CDR2: SEHNR and FQNEAQ (reference sequence). Germline trimming cut 0 bases from V and 6 bases from J; bases unmatched to any gene: 12. Naive CD8 isolation took CD45RO-negative cells positively selected for CCR7 and excluded terminally differentiated effector memory CD45RA+ cells. Sequenced input: naive CD8+ T cells from PBMCs. The clonotype originates from a man aged 18 to 29 in good health. Some clones in this sample may be carry-over from other donors' samples. The rearrangement joins TRBV7-9 to TRBJ1-1; 8 positions match TRBD1. The CDR3 spells CASSLAVAGGGRSEAFF. CDR3 sequence (DNA): TGTGCCAGCAGCTTAGCGGTGGCAGGGGGCGGTAGGTCTGAAGCTTTCTTT.